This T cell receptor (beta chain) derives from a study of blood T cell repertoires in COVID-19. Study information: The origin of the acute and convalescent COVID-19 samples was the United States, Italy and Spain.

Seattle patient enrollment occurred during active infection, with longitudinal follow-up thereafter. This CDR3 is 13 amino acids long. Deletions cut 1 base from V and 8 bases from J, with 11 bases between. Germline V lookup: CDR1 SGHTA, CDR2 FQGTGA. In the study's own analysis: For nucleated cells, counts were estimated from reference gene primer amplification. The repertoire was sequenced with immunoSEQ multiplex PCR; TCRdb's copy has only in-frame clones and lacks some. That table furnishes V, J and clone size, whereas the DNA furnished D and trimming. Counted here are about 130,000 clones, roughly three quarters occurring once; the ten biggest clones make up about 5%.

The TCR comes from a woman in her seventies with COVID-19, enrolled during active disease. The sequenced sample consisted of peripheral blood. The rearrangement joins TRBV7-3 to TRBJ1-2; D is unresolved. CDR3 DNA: TGTGCCAGCAGCTTAAATGGCATCGGGGGCTACACCTTC. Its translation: CASSLNGIGGYTF.